This entry lists 20 T cell receptor beta chains sequenced from one sample in a study of shared clonotypes between healthy human individuals. Data came from immunoSEQ multiplex PCR; TCRdb stores just in-frame clones and leaves some out. The sample holds 2.3 million or so clones, approximately 95% seen once. The sequencing sample was made of naive CD4+ T cells from PBMCs. Regarding subset: CD45RA+ positively selected. These receptors were obtained from a man aged 18-30 years in good health. Some clones in this sample may be carry-over from other donors' samples.

The V and J genes are TRBV7-2 and TRBJ2-5; 16 bases agree with TRBD2. CDR3 size: 16 residues. With V trimmed by 5 bases and J by 5 bases, 5 bases remained unmatched. Germline V lookup: CDR1 SGHTA, CDR2 FQGNSA. The CDR3 DNA is TGTGCCAGCAGCCCCGGGACTAGCGGGAGGGGCGAGACCCAGTACTTC. Its protein is CASSPGTSGRGETQYF.

This clone was seen a single time. This chain uses TRBV4-1 with TRBJ2-3; 11 nucleotides agree with TRBD2. CDR1 MGHRA and CDR2 YSYEKL come from the germline V gene. V lost 2 bases, J lost 0 bases, and 10 bases stayed unmatched. CDR3 size: 19 residues. The CDR3 protein is CASSQTPGLAVTSTDTQYF. In nucleotides, the CDR3 is TGCGCCAGCAGCCAAACGCCGGGACTAGCGGTAACTAGCACAGATACGCAGTATTTT.

This chain connects TRBV6-1 to TRBJ1-2; tentative D call: TRBD1 (6 bases). The CDR3 contains 10 residues. Deletions cut 10 bases from V and 5 bases from J, with 8 bases between. Germline V gene sequence: CDR1 MNHNS, CDR2 SASEGT. The CDR3 DNA reads as TGTGCCACCGGACAGTATGGCTACACCTTC. Protein product: CATGQYGYTF.

V usage is TRBV9 and J usage is TRBJ2-2; the D is unclear. Germline V gives CDR1 SGDLS, CDR2 YYNGEE. There are 15 residues in the CDR3. Trimming took 0 bases from V and 5 from J, leaving 11 bases between them. This CDR3 is CASSVDARNTGELFF. The CDR3 region has the DNA TGTGCCAGCAGCGTAGATGCGCGGAATACCGGGGAGCTGTTTTTT.

This clone was counted between two and nine times. The chain employs TRBV29-1 and TRBJ1-1; no clear D gene. Looked up from germline, CDR1 is SQVTM and CDR2 is ANQGSEA. The CDR3 extends over 13 amino acids. Trimming removed 4 bases from V and 1 base from J, with 10 bases in between. The CDR3 loop reads CSVVEGGNTEAFF. CDR3 coding DNA: TGCAGCGTTGTGGAGGGTGGGAACACTGAAGCTTTCTTT.

A word on this clone: The identical CDR3 is also encoded by other nucleotide sequences in the sample. The CDR3 bases are TGTGCCAGCAGTTTAGACAGCAACTATGGCTACACCTTC. Translated, it gives CASSLDSNYGYTF. This chain uses TRBV28 with TRBJ1-2; D might be TRBD1 (5 bases). Germline CDR1 is MDHEN and CDR2 is SYDVKM. Trimming cost V 2 bases and J 2 bases, with 6 bases left between them. CDR3 length: 13 residues.

The chain links TRBV7-7 to TRBJ2-5; D is perhaps TRBD1 (6 bases). Germline V lookup: CDR1 SSHAT, CDR2 FNYEAQ (reference sequence). The germline V and J ends were trimmed by 5 bases and 5 bases, with 24 bases remaining between them. This CDR3 comprises 17 residues. The CDR3 coding sequence is TGTGCCAGCAGCCTCCTCGTGGGGGCAGGCGCCCAGGAGACCCAGTACTTC. The encoded protein is CASSLLVGAGAQETQYF.

The rearrangement links TRBV28 to TRBJ2-1; D is ambiguous. Per the germline V gene, CDR1 is MDHEN and CDR2 is SYDVKM. The CDR3 runs 15 residues. The V and J ends lost 6 bases and 0 bases respectively, with 12 bases between them. The chain's CDR3 is CASSPVGSSYNEQFF. Here the CDR3 DNA reads TGTGCCAGCAGCCCCGTTGGTAGCTCCTACAATGAGCAGTTCTTC.

In nucleotides, the CDR3 is TGTGCCAGTTGGGGAGGGGCTGGGGCCAACGTCCTGACTTTC. Encoded protein: CASWGGAGANVLTF. This chain links TRBV19 with TRBJ2-6; 7 bases map to TRBD2. This CDR3 has 14 residues. The V segment lost 8 bases and the J segment 2 bases; nucleotides outside the gene matches: 3. Germline values: CDR1 LNHDA, CDR2 SQIVND (reference sequence).

V is TRBV5-4 and J is TRBJ1-4; TRBD1 matches at 7 bases. The length of the CDR3 is 14 residues. The germline V gene encodes CDR1 SGHNT and CDR2 YYREEE (reference sequence). V shed 0 bases, J shed 6 bases, and the junction held 2 bases outside the gene matches. CDR3 loop: CASSLDGTDEKLFF. CDR3 nucleotide sequence: TGTGCCAGCAGCTTGGACGGGACAGATGAAAAACTGTTTTTT.

The CDR3 sequence: CASSATASNEKLFF. The DNA for the CDR3 is TGTGCCAGCAGCGCGACAGCCTCTAATGAAAAACTGTTTTTT. This chain joins TRBV2 and TRBJ1-4; weak D call: TRBD1 (5 bases). Trimming pared 6 bases from V and 3 bases from J, leaving 11 bases between. Germline CDR1 SNHLY, CDR2 FYNNEI. There are 14 residues in the CDR3.

The rearrangement uses TRBV5-1 and TRBJ1-4, with 8 bases fitting TRBD1. Germline CDR1 SGHRS, CDR2 YFSETQ. The trim removed 4 bases at V and 8 bases at J, leaving 7 bases unmatched. This CDR3 is 14 amino acids long. CDR3 coding DNA: TGCGCCAGCAGCCAAAGGACAGGGAGCGAAAAACTGTTTTTT. This gives the protein CASSQRTGSEKLFF.

This chain uses TRBV5-1 with TRBJ2-7; unclear D gene. CDR3 length: 14 amino acids. Trimming cost V 0 bases and J 2 bases, with 9 bases left between them. Germline V CDR1 and CDR2: SGHRS, YFSETQ. CDR3 protein: CASSLEGQPYEQYF. In nucleotides, the CDR3 is TGCGCCAGCAGCTTGGAGGGCCAACCCTACGAGCAGTACTTC.

V usage is TRBV6-1 and J usage is TRBJ2-1; 10 bases are shared with TRBD2. CDR1 and CDR2 from the germline V gene are MNHNS and SASEGT. The CDR3 spans 14 residues. V gave up 8 bases and J gave up 5 bases; unmatched junction bases: 6. CDR3 amino acids: CASHLAGVHNEQFF. For the CDR3, the DNA is TGTGCCAGCCATCTAGCGGGAGTACACAATGAGCAGTTCTTC.

The V and J genes are TRBV27 and TRBJ1-2, with 11 bases fitting TRBD1. Germline V gene data show CDR1 as MNHEY and CDR2 as SMNVEV (reference sequence). V lost 3 bases and J lost 4; bases outside the gene matches: 7. CDR3 length equals 16 residues. The CDR3 sequence: CASSLRTGGAVYGYTF. Written as DNA, the CDR3 is TGTGCCAGCAGTTTGAGGACAGGGGGCGCGGTCTATGGCTACACCTTC.

This CDR3 reads CASSRGRGEQYF. The DNA of the CDR3 is TGTGCCAGCAGCCGAGGTCGAGGCGAGCAGTACTTC. V gene TRBV27 combines with J gene TRBJ2-7; the D is unclear. V was pared by 6 bases and J by 6 bases, with 12 bases between. The germline V gene encodes CDR1 MNHEY and CDR2 SMNVEV (reference sequence). This CDR3 has 12 amino acids.

V gene TRBV27 combines with J gene TRBJ1-1, with D possibly TRBD1 on 6 matching bases. Germline CDR1 is MNHEY and CDR2 is SMNVEV (reference sequence). Trimming left V 3 bases short and J 7 bases short, with 18 bases between. This CDR3 is built from 15 residues. CDR3 loop: CASSFRGQGFSEAFF. The CDR3 DNA reads as TGTGCCAGCAGTTTCCGGGGGCAGGGCTTTAGTGAAGCTTTCTTT.

This clone was counted between two and nine times. Other DNA variants within this sample encode the same CDR3. The chain employs TRBV7-9 and TRBJ1-1; no definite D call. There are 13 residues in the CDR3. Germline CDR1 SEHNR, CDR2 FQNEAQ (reference sequence). Between the trimmed V and J ends, which lost 1 base and 1 base, there was a span of 4 bases. The CDR3 DNA follows: TGTGCCAGCAGCTTAGAGCAGAACACTGAAGCTTTCTTT. Translating gives CASSLEQNTEAFF. The variable domain in full, completed from reference TRBV7-9 and TRBJ1-1, reads DTGVSQNPRHKITKRGQNVTFRCDPISEHNRLYWYRQTLGQGPEFLTYFQNEAQLEKSRLLSDRFSAERPKGSFSTLEIQRTEQGDSAMYLCASSLEQNTEAFFGQGTRLTVV.

The V gene is TRBV29-1, the J gene TRBJ1-1; D gene ambiguous. The CDR3 is 11 amino acids. Trimming removed 1 base at V and 12 bases at J, with 12 bases between. Germline V gene sequence: CDR1 SQVTM, CDR2 ANQGSEA. CDR3 DNA sequence: TGCAGCGTTGAAGGTGGTGGGAGGCCTTTCTTT. Its translation: CSVEGGGRPFF.

The genes are TRBV29-1 and TRBJ1-1; D not certain. The CDR3 consists of 16 residues. Germline CDR1 reads SQVTM; CDR2 reads ANQGSEA. V lost 1 base, J lost 0 bases, and 15 bases lay in between. The CDR3 loop is CSVEGLYSPMNTEAFF. CDR3 in DNA: TGCAGCGTTGAAGGTTTGTACTCCCCCATGAACACTGAAGCTTTCTTT.